This T cell receptor beta chain was observed in a study of CD8+CD57+ T cells in acquired aplastic anemia. Notes on the study in general: Patients and controls were not found to differ significantly in CD8+ Simpson's diversity.

The CDR3 runs 14 residues. Looked up from germline, CDR1 is SQVTM and CDR2 is ANQGSEA. Trimming left V 6 bases short and J 9 bases short, with 21 bases between. Only patients with CD8+CD57+ cell expansion on flow cytometry were chosen for sequencing. Severe acquired aplastic anemia was present in all patients. This clonotype was seen a handful of times. Its antigen is still unknown. Genomic DNA, serving as template, underwent TCR beta VDJ and CDR3 profiling. MiXCR, applied by TCRdb to the reads, yields one record per CDR3 protein. The sample has about 41,000 distinct CDR3 sequences; roughly 63% are singletons.

This clonotype was obtained from a human donor with aplastic anemia. The rearrangement joins TRBV29-1 to TRBJ2-1, with D perhaps matching TRBD1 (7 bases). Sequencing was performed on sorted CD4+, CD8+, or CD8+CD57+ T cells (not recorded which) from PBMCs. CDR3 in amino acids: CSVAPGGFRGEQFF. As DNA, the CDR3 is TGCAGCGTCGCCCCAGGGGGGTTTAGGGGTGAGCAGTTCTTC.